Shown below are 11 T cell receptor beta chains from a single sample sequenced in a study of CD8 T cells in Susac syndrome. Reverse transcription of roughly 0.5 to 1 ug RNA was carried out with random hexamers. TCRdb ran MiXCR on the immunoSEQ multiplex PCR reads and lists one entry per CDR3 protein. The data show about 300,000 distinct CDR3 sequences, approximately 85% seen once. The sequencing sample was made of CD8+ T cells from PBMCs. These receptor sequences come from a human donor with multiple sclerosis.

CDR3 nucleotides: TGTGCCAGAATCAAGAGGGCCGGGGACTACGAGCAGTACTTC. Translating it yields CARIKRAGDYEQYF. V gene TRBV19 combines with J gene TRBJ2-7, with D possibly TRBD2 on 5 matching bases. The CDR3 spans 14 residues. Germline loops: CDR1 LNHDA, CDR2 SQIVND (reference sequence). V lost 9 bases to trimming and J lost 3 bases, with 18 bases between them.

This chain uses TRBV7-9 with TRBJ1-4; D perhaps matches TRBD1 (6 bases). CDR3 size: 17 residues. V was pared by 4 bases and J by 10 bases, with 25 bases between. Germline lookup yields CDR1 SEHNR and CDR2 FQNEAQ (reference sequence). In DNA, the CDR3 is TGTGCCAGCAGCTACGGGACATTATTAATAGAAAGTGGAAAACTGTTTTTT. As protein: CASSYGTLLIESGKLFF.

The CDR3 DNA is TGTGCCAGCAGTCCCTACGGCGGAAGACAAGAGACCCAGTACTTC. It yields the protein CASSPYGGRQETQYF. V gene TRBV7-9 combines with J gene TRBJ2-5, with D hard to call. The ends were cut back, 6 bases at V and 2 bases at J, with 16 bases in the middle. Germline V gene lookup returns CDR1 SEHNR and CDR2 FQNEAQ (reference sequence). The CDR3 loop spans 15 amino acids.

CDR3 residues: CASSPRWPPGPGGTEAFF. CDR3 nucleotide sequence: TGCGCCAGCAGCCCCCGGTGGCCACCGGGTCCTGGGGGCACTGAAGCTTTCTTT. The rearrangement joins TRBV4-3 to TRBJ1-1; D is possibly TRBD1 (5 bases). V was trimmed by 4 bases and J by 4 bases, leaving 25 bases between them. Looked up from germline, CDR1 is LGHNA and CDR2 is YSLEER. The CDR3 length is 18 residues.

The V call is TRBV6-2 or TRBV6-3, the J call TRBJ1-5, with TRBD1 as a possible D gene (5 bases). Germline-derived CDR1 and CDR2 are MNHEY and SVGEGT. Between the trimmed V and J ends, which lost 6 bases and 1 base, there was a span of 13 bases. CDR3 length: 15 amino acids. For the CDR3, the DNA is TGTGCCAGCAGCCTGACAGCGAGAAGCAATCAGCCCCAGCATTTT. Translation: CASSLTARSNQPQHF.

This sequence joins TRBV20-1 and TRBJ2-7, with TRBD2 identical over 10 bases. The germline CDR1 and CDR2 sequences are DFQATT and SNEGSKA (reference sequence). The CDR3 consists of 14 residues. V shed 3 bases, J shed 4 bases, and the junction held 6 bases outside the gene matches. In DNA, the CDR3 is TGCAGTGCTAGTCTAGCGGGAGAGAGATACGAGCAGTACTTC. Translation gives CSASLAGERYEQYF.

The rearrangement joins TRBV11-2 to TRBJ1-2; D gene ambiguous. CDR1 is SGHAT, CDR2 FQNNGV, per germline. The CDR3 runs 17 residues. V shed 2 bases and J shed 7 bases, with 23 bases lying between them. Here the CDR3 reads CASSLSGGYVSRGGYTF. The CDR3 nucleotides are TGTGCCAGCAGCTTAAGCGGAGGGTACGTGTCGCGGGGTGGCTACACCTTC.

The rearrangement links TRBV4-1 to TRBJ2-1; D possibly corresponds to TRBD2 (6 bases). With 4 bases removed from V and 5 bases from J, the gap between germline ends came to 24 bases. The CDR3 length is 18 residues. Germline assignment: CDR1 MGHRA and CDR2 YSYEKL. The CDR3 DNA is TGCGCCAGCAGCCCCCTCCTAGTATCCGCGGGAATGGACAATGAGCAGTTCTTC. Translated: CASSPLLVSAGMDNEQFF.

V usage is TRBV5-1 and J usage is TRBJ1-1; no firm D call. The CDR3 contains 14 residues. CDR1 is SGHRS, CDR2 YFSETQ, per germline. The V gene lost 4 bases and the J gene lost 0 bases, with 10 bases spanning the gap. For the CDR3, the DNA is TGCGCCAGCAGCGCGCCCGAAATGAACACTGAAGCTTTCTTT. Translating it yields CASSAPEMNTEAFF.

The V gene is TRBV12-3 or TRBV12-4, the J gene TRBJ2-5; 10 nucleotides agree with TRBD2. The CDR3 is made up of 16 amino acids. Trimming cost V 1 base and J 1 base; bases outside gene matches: 3. The CDR3 is CASSLGWTSGQETQYF. The DNA for the CDR3 is TGTGCCAGCAGTTTAGGGTGGACTAGCGGCCAAGAGACCCAGTACTTC.

The rearrangement joins TRBV6-5 to TRBJ2-7; 10 nucleotides match TRBD2. Germline-derived CDR1 and CDR2 are MNHEY and SVGAGI. The V gene end was trimmed by 2 bases and the J gene end by 7 bases; junction bases not matched to a gene: 5. This CDR3 is built from 14 residues. The CDR3 here is CASSYRLAGVEQYF. The CDR3 nucleotides read TGTGCCAGCAGTTACCGACTAGCGGGTGTTGAGCAGTACTTC.